This passage covers 15 T cell receptor beta chains from one sample sequenced in a study of blood T cell repertoires in COVID-19 (TCRdb year 2020). The library came from the immunoSEQ multiplex PCR assay. TCRdb took over this immuneACCESS table, retaining in-frame rearrangements with V and J assigned. Such tables are incomplete; in checked studies, under half of the missing clones stem from an unresolved V gene, and the remainder is unexplained. The sample table holds approximately 140,000 clones, of which about 86% were seen once. Jointly, the top ten make up less than 2% of the sample. The sample taken for sequencing was peripheral blood. These receptors all come from a woman aged 55-70 years with acute or convalescent COVID-19.

The gene calls are TRBV2 and TRBJ1-5; D unresolved. The CDR3 sequence is 14 residues long. CDR1 is SNHLY, CDR2 FYNNEI, per germline. The V end was cut by 4 bases, the J end by 3 bases, with 10 bases between. The CDR3 protein is CASSVFQSNQPQHF. CDR3 nucleotides: TGTGCCAGCAGTGTGTTCCAGTCCAATCAGCCCCAGCATTTT.

The J gene is TRBJ1-1, the V gene TRBV11-2; D not certain. V was cut by 2 bases and J by 1 base, with 5 bases left in between. The CDR3 has 13 amino acids. Looked up from germline, CDR1 is SGHAT and CDR2 is FQNNGV. The CDR3 DNA reads TGTGCCAGCAGCTTAATCGGGAACACTGAAGCTTTCTTT. Its translation: CASSLIGNTEAFF. The whole variable domain, filled in from reference TRBV11-2 and TRBJ1-1, reads EAGVAQSPRYKIIEKRQSVAFWCNPISGHATLYWYQQILGQGPKLLIQFQNNGVVDDSQLPKDRFSAERLKGVDSTLKIQPAKLEDSAVYLCASSLIGNTEAFFGQGTRLTVV.

A single count supports this clone. The chain joins TRBV5-1 to TRBJ2-3; TRBD1 matches at 8 bases. Germline V gene sequence: CDR1 SGHRS, CDR2 YFSETQ. With V trimmed by 3 bases and J by 4 bases, 10 bases remained unmatched. The CDR3 runs to 16 residues. DNA for the CDR3: TGCGCCAGCAGCTGGGAAGGGCAGGGGGCAGCAGATACGCAGTATTTT. As protein: CASSWEGQGAADTQYF.

The chain employs TRBV28 and TRBJ2-1; 10 bases match TRBD2. CDR1 and CDR2 from the germline V gene are MDHEN and SYDVKM. This CDR3 has 15 residues. V lost 5 bases, J lost 16 bases, and 17 bases stayed unmatched. CDR3 DNA sequence: TGTGCCAGCAGTACGAGCGGGGGGGAAGCCGGAAGGGAATTCTTC. Translating it yields CASSTSGGEAGREFF.

This clone was seen once. The chain combines TRBV7-2 with TRBJ2-7; 9 positions match TRBD1. CDR3 size: 15 residues. Per the germline V gene, CDR1 is SGHTA and CDR2 is FQGNSA. V lost 3 bases to trimming and J lost 4 bases; unmatched junction nucleotides: 7. The CDR3 here is CASSFTGTGTYEQYF. As DNA, the CDR3 is TGTGCCAGCAGCTTTACCGGGACAGGGACTTACGAGCAGTACTTC.

The chain combines TRBV13 with TRBJ1-2; D not certain. The CDR3 has 11 amino acids. The V gene lost 0 bases and the J gene lost 10 bases, with 6 bases spanning the gap. The germline gives CDR1 PRHDT, CDR2 FYEKMQ (reference sequence). The CDR3 region is CASSLGQDYTF. CDR3 DNA: TGTGCCAGCAGCTTAGGGCAGGACTACACCTTC.

The V gene is TRBV19, the J gene TRBJ1-5, with TRBD1 matching 11 bases. The germline V gene has CDR1 LNHDA and CDR2 SQIVND (reference sequence). The trim removed 11 bases at V and 9 bases at J, leaving 9 bases unmatched. The length of the CDR3 is 13 residues. CDR3 nucleotides: TGTGCCGTGACGGGACAGGGGGACCCGCCCCAGCATTTT. It translates to CAVTGQGDPPQHF.

The chain has TRBV5-6 and TRBJ1-5, with D perhaps TRBD1 (5 bases). V lost 4 bases to trimming and J lost 4 bases, with 12 bases between them. The CDR3 contains 14 residues. The germline V gene encodes CDR1 SGHDT and CDR2 YYEEEE. For the CDR3, the DNA is TGTGCCAGCAGCATTCAGGGCAGGAATCAGCCCCAGCATTTT. Protein sequence: CASSIQGRNQPQHF.

The chain recombines TRBV9 with TRBJ2-5, with 7 bases that match TRBD2. V lost 3 bases, J lost 4 bases, and 12 bases stayed unmatched. There are 16 residues in the CDR3. Germline assignment: CDR1 SGDLS and CDR2 YYNGEE. This CDR3 reads CASSASSRGTGETQYF. Written as DNA, the CDR3 is TGTGCCAGCAGCGCCTCCTCGCGGGGGACGGGAGAGACCCAGTACTTC.

In this sample, this clone turned up once. V is TRBV27 and J is TRBJ2-6; D is unclear. V was pared by 5 bases and J by 0 bases, with 11 bases between. There are 16 residues in the CDR3. Germline CDR1 reads MNHEY; CDR2 reads SMNVEV (reference sequence). The chain's CDR3 is CASSPEWASGANVLTF. Written as DNA, the CDR3 is TGTGCCAGCAGTCCCGAATGGGCCTCTGGGGCCAACGTCCTGACTTTC.

The CDR3 loop reads CASRLQGATEAFF. Written as DNA, the CDR3 is TGTGCCAGCAGGCTACAGGGTGCGACTGAAGCTTTCTTT. The rearrangement joins TRBV6-5 to TRBJ1-1; perhaps TRBD1 as D (6 bases). This CDR3 has 13 amino acids. Trimming removed 6 bases from V and 5 bases from J, with 13 bases in between. Germline V gives CDR1 MNHEY, CDR2 SVGAGI.

A single count supports this clone. The rearrangement links TRBV2 to TRBJ2-2, with a tentative D call TRBD1 (6 bases). CDR1 SNHLY and CDR2 FYNNEI come from the germline V gene. The CDR3 covers 16 residues. The germline V and J ends were trimmed by 5 bases and 7 bases, with 20 bases remaining between them. The CDR3 here is CASSMADGGFYGELFF. In nucleotides, the CDR3 is TGTGCCAGCAGTATGGCCGATGGGGGCTTTTACGGGGAGCTGTTTTTT. Full variable domain (remainder filled in from reference TRBV2 and TRBJ2-2): EPEVTQTPSHQVTQMGQEVILRCVPISNHLYFYWYRQILGQKVEFLVSFYNNEISEKSEIFDDQFSVERPDGSNFTLKIRSTKLEDSAMYFCASSMADGGFYGELFFGEGSRLTVL.

The chain combines TRBV6-5 with TRBJ1-5; 8 positions agree with TRBD1. In germline, CDR1 is MNHEY, CDR2 SVGAGI. V dropped 3 bases and J dropped 5; count of bases not matched to a gene: 6. The CDR3 is made up of 15 amino acids. For the CDR3, the DNA is TGTGCCAGCAGTTATACGACAGGGGCTGATCAGCCCCAGCATTTT. Protein product: CASSYTTGADQPQHF.

This clone is a singleton in its sample. V and J are TRBV9 and TRBJ1-3; possibly TRBD1 for D (6 bases). V lost 0 bases to trimming and J lost 1 base, with 17 bases between them. Germline-derived CDR1 and CDR2 are SGDLS and YYNGEE. The CDR3 contains 18 residues. The CDR3 coding sequence is TGTGCCAGCAGCGTAGCGGGGTACAGGGAAGGGTCTGGAAACACCATATATTTT. Protein: CASSVAGYREGSGNTIYF. The whole variable domain, remainder taken from reference TRBV9 and TRBJ1-3, is DSGVTQTPKHLITATGQRVTLRCSPRSGDLSVYWYQQSLDQGLQFLIQYYNGEERAKGNILERFSAQQFPDLHSELNLSSLELGDSALYFCASSVAGYREGSGNTIYFGEGSWLTVV.

V and J are TRBV4-2 and TRBJ1-1; D call uncertain. Trimming took off 0 bases at V and 0 bases at J, with 8 bases between the two ends. The CDR3 runs 15 residues. The germline V gene has CDR1 LGHNA and CDR2 YNFKEQ. The CDR3 protein is CASSQDTVMNTEAFF. As DNA, the CDR3 is TGTGCCAGCAGCCAAGATACGGTTATGAACACTGAAGCTTTCTTT.